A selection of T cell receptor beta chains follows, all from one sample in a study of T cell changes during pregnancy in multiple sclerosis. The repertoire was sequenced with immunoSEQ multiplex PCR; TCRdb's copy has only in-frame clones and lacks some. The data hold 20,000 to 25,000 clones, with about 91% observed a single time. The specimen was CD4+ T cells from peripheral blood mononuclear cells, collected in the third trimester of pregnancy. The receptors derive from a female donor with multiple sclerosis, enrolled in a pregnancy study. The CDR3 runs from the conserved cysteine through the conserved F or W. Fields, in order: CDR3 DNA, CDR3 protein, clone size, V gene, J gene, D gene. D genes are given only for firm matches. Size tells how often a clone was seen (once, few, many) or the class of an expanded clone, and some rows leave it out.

CDR3 DNA: TGTGCCAGCAGCTTGGGTGGGGGGACCGCTGGCTATGGCTACACCTTC
CDR3 protein: CASSLGGGTAGYGYTF
clone size: -
V gene: TRBV5-6
J gene: TRBJ1-2
D gene: -

CDR3 DNA: TGTGCCAGCAGCGCGGTCTACAATGAGCAGTTCTTC
CDR3 protein: CASSAVYNEQFF
clone size: -
V gene: TRBV28
J gene: TRBJ2-1
D gene: -

CDR3 DNA: TGTGCCAGCAGCTTGGTGGGCGGGGGGTTGTACAATGAGCAGTTCTTC
CDR3 protein: CASSLVGGGLYNEQFF
clone size: -
V gene: TRBV5-6
J gene: TRBJ2-1
D gene: TRBD2

CDR3 DNA: TGCAGCGTATCTCAGGGATGGGGCATGAACACTGAAGCTTTCTTT
CDR3 protein: CSVSQGWGMNTEAFF
clone size: -
V gene: TRBV29-1
J gene: TRBJ1-1
D gene: -

CDR3 DNA: TGCAGCGTTGGGCGGTTGTCTGAAGCTTTCTTT
CDR3 protein: CSVGRLSEAFF
clone size: -
V gene: TRBV29-1
J gene: TRBJ1-1
D gene: -

CDR3 DNA: TGCGCCAGCAGCCGCGGGGGCTTGGCAGATACGCAGTATTTT
CDR3 protein: CASSRGGLADTQYF
clone size: -
V gene: TRBV4-3
J gene: TRBJ2-3
D gene: -

CDR3 DNA: TGTGCCAGCAGTCCGACAGGGACCGGTGGCTACACCTTC
CDR3 protein: CASSPTGTGGYTF
clone size: -
V gene: TRBV25-1
J gene: TRBJ1-2
D gene: TRBD1

CDR3 DNA: TGTGCCAGCACCCCGGACGGCGGGTTTACCGGGGAGCTGTTTTTT
CDR3 protein: CASTPDGGFTGELFF
clone size: -
V gene: TRBV19
J gene: TRBJ2-2
D gene: -

CDR3 DNA: TGTGCCAGCTCACCGGAGGGGACTGAAGCTTTCTTT
CDR3 protein: CASSPEGTEAFF
clone size: -
V gene: TRBV18
J gene: TRBJ1-1
D gene: -

CDR3 DNA: TGTGCCAGCGGGAGGGGGTTGAGCTATGGCTACACCTTC
CDR3 protein: CASGRGLSYGYTF
clone size: -
V gene: TRBV2
J gene: TRBJ1-2
D gene: -

CDR3 DNA: TGCGCCAGCAGCCAGGGGAATCAGGGGGGCTATGGCTACACCTTC
CDR3 protein: CASSQGNQGGYGYTF
clone size: -
V gene: TRBV5-1
J gene: TRBJ1-2
D gene: TRBD1

CDR3 DNA: TGTGCCAGCAGCTGGACTACAGGAGGCTACACCTTC
CDR3 protein: CASSWTTGGYTF
clone size: -
V gene: TRBV5-6
J gene: TRBJ1-2
D gene: -

CDR3 DNA: TGTGCCAGCAGTGAAAACCGGGACAGCGAAAAACTGTTTTTT
CDR3 protein: CASSENRDSEKLFF
clone size: few
V gene: TRBV2
J gene: TRBJ1-4
D gene: TRBD1

CDR3 DNA: TGTGCCAGCAGTCGACCCCGCGGCGGGGAAGCTTTCTTT
CDR3 protein: CASSRPRGGEAFF
clone size: -
V gene: TRBV6-6
J gene: TRBJ1-1
D gene: -

CDR3 DNA: TGTGCCTGGGCTTTCGCCGGCGAGCAGTACTTC
CDR3 protein: CAWAFAGEQYF
clone size: once
V gene: TRBV30
J gene: TRBJ2-7
D gene: -

CDR3 DNA: TGTGCCAGCTCACCCCGACAAGGCACCGGGGAGCTGTTTTTT
CDR3 protein: CASSPRQGTGELFF
clone size: few
V gene: TRBV18
J gene: TRBJ2-2
D gene: -

CDR3 DNA: TGTGCCAGCAGTGTGGGACAGGGGGGTTACGAGCAGTACTTC
CDR3 protein: CASSVGQGGYEQYF
clone size: -
V gene: TRBV27
J gene: TRBJ2-7
D gene: TRBD1

CDR3 DNA: TGTGCCAGCAGCTCCGCGGGGGGCGGTTACAATGAGCAGTTCTTC
CDR3 protein: CASSSAGGGYNEQFF
clone size: -
V gene: TRBV7-6
J gene: TRBJ2-1
D gene: TRBD2

CDR3 DNA: TGCAGCGTTATCGAGTCAGCGGGGGGGCGTTTGGGCAAAAACATTCAGTACTTC
CDR3 protein: CSVIESAGGRLGKNIQYF
clone size: few
V gene: TRBV29-1
J gene: TRBJ2-4
D gene: TRBD2

CDR3 DNA: TGTGCCAACAGTATCCCAGGTTTCTATGGCTACACCTTC
CDR3 protein: CANSIPGFYGYTF
clone size: -
V gene: TRBV28
J gene: TRBJ1-2
D gene: -

CDR3 DNA: TGCGCCAGCAGCCAGGGACAGGGGGGTGAAAAACTGTTTTTT
CDR3 protein: CASSQGQGGEKLFF
clone size: -
V gene: TRBV5-1
J gene: TRBJ1-4
D gene: TRBD1

CDR3 DNA: TGTGCCAGCAGCGGGCCGGGACATCACTATGGCTACACCTTC
CDR3 protein: CASSGPGHHYGYTF
clone size: -
V gene: TRBV5-5
J gene: TRBJ1-2
D gene: -

CDR3 DNA: TGTGCCAGCAGCTCCGAGACCGGGGAGCTGTTTTTT
CDR3 protein: CASSSETGELFF
clone size: -
V gene: TRBV7-3
J gene: TRBJ2-2
D gene: -

CDR3 DNA: TGTGCTAGTGGTTTGGTACGGACAGGACAAGAGACCCAGTACTTC
CDR3 protein: CASGLVRTGQETQYF
clone size: -
V gene: TRBV12-5
J gene: TRBJ2-5
D gene: TRBD1

CDR3 DNA: TGTGCCAGCAGCTTGCTTGGGGGGACAACTAATGAAAAACTGTTTTTT
CDR3 protein: CASSLLGGTTNEKLFF
clone size: -
V gene: TRBV11-2
J gene: TRBJ1-4
D gene: -

CDR3 DNA: TGTGCCAGCAGCTTAGGGGGCCCGGAGACCCAGTACTTC
CDR3 protein: CASSLGGPETQYF
clone size: -
V gene: TRBV7-2
J gene: TRBJ2-5
D gene: -

CDR3 DNA: TGTGCCAGCAGTGCGGACAGGGGGGGATATGGCTACACCTTC
CDR3 protein: CASSADRGGYGYTF
clone size: few
V gene: TRBV2
J gene: TRBJ1-2
D gene: TRBD1

CDR3 DNA: TGTGCCAGCAGCTCGGAAAGCGCAGATACGCAGTATTTT
CDR3 protein: CASSSESADTQYF
clone size: few
V gene: TRBV7-3
J gene: TRBJ2-3
D gene: -

CDR3 DNA: TGTGCCAGTAGTGGGAGGGAATATTCACCCCTCCACTTT
CDR3 protein: CASSGREYSPLHF
clone size: -
V gene: TRBV19
J gene: TRBJ1-6
D gene: -

CDR3 DNA: TGTGCCAGCAGTCACGGACAGGGGGCGGATGAGACCCAGTACTTC
CDR3 protein: CASSHGQGADETQYF
clone size: -
V gene: TRBV6-5
J gene: TRBJ2-5
D gene: TRBD1

CDR3 DNA: TGTGCCAGCAGCTTAGGGGGGCGGGGACTACCTTTGGAGACCCAGTACTTC
CDR3 protein: CASSLGGRGLPLETQYF
clone size: -
V gene: TRBV7-2
J gene: TRBJ2-5
D gene: -

CDR3 DNA: TGTGCCAGTAGTATTGAGGTGCGCTACGAGCAGTACTTC
CDR3 protein: CASSIEVRYEQYF
clone size: -
V gene: TRBV19
J gene: TRBJ2-7
D gene: -

CDR3 DNA: TGTGCCAGCAGTTCTCAGGGGAAGCCCCAGCATTTT
CDR3 protein: CASSSQGKPQHF
clone size: -
V gene: TRBV28
J gene: TRBJ1-5
D gene: -

CDR3 DNA: TGCGCCAGCAGCTCAAGAGCACAGGGGAATACAGATACGCAGTATTTT
CDR3 protein: CASSSRAQGNTDTQYF
clone size: -
V gene: TRBV5-1
J gene: TRBJ2-3
D gene: TRBD1

CDR3 DNA: TGCGCCAGCGCCTCCGGTAACTCCTACGAGCAGTACTTC
CDR3 protein: CASASGNSYEQYF
clone size: -
V gene: TRBV5-1
J gene: TRBJ2-7
D gene: -